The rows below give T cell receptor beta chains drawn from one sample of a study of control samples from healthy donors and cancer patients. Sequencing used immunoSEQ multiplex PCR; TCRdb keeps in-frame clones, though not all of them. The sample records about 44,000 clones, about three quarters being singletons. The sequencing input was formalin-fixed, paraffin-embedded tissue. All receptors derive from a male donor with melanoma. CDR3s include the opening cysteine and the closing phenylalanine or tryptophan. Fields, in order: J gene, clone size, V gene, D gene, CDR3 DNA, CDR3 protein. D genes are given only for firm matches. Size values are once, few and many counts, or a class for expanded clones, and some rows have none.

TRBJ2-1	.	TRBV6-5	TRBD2	TGTGCCAGCAGTCCAGGGACTAGCGGGTACAATGAGCAGTTCTTC	CASSPGTSGYNEQFF
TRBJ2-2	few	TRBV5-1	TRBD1	TGCGCCAGCAGCCCGAGACAGGGGAAGCGCACCGGGGAGCTGTTTTTT	CASSPRQGKRTGELFF
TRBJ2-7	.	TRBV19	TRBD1	TGTGCCAGTAAAAAGGGGGCATCTGTCTACGAGCAGTACTTC	CASKKGASVYEQYF
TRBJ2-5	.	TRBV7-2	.	TGTGCTAGCAGCTGGGGTGGGGACGGGAGAGAGACCCAGTACTTC	CASSWGGDGRETQYF
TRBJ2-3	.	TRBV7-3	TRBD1	TGTGCCAGCAGCTCCGGGACAGGGTCCGATACGCAGTATTTT	CASSSGTGSDTQYF
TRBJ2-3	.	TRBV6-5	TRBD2	TGTGCCAGCAGTTACTCAGGGACTATCGTGTATTTT	CASSYSGTIVYF
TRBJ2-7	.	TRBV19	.	TGTGCCAGTAGTATCAACGGGAGAAACTACGAGCAGTACTTC	CASSINGRNYEQYF
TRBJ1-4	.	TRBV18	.	TGTGCCAGCTCATGGGGCACGGGTGAAAAACTGTTTTTT	CASSWGTGEKLFF
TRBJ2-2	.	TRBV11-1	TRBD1	TGTGCCAGCAGCTGGACAGGGGGCAGGGAGCTGTTTTTT	CASSWTGGRELFF
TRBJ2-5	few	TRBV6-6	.	TGTGCCAGCAGTTACTCTGGGAGGAAGAGAACCCAGTACTTC	CASSYSGRKRTQYF
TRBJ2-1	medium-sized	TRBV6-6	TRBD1	TGTGCCAGCAGTTCGACAGGGAATGAGCAGTTCTTC	CASSSTGNEQFF
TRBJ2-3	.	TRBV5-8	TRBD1	TGTGCCAGCAGCCCACAGGGGGTGGGGGCAGATACGCAGTATTTT	CASSPQGVGADTQYF
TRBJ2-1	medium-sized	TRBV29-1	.	TGCAGCGTTGCCGGGTGGGATGAGCAGTTCTTC	CSVAGWDEQFF
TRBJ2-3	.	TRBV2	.	TGTGCCAGCAATCCGCCGGGGCGGTTCACAGATACGCAGTATTTT	CASNPPGRFTDTQYF
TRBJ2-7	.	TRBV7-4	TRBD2	TGTGCCAGCAGCTTAGAAGTACTAGCGGGAGGGCCCCAGCAGTACTTC	CASSLEVLAGGPQQYF
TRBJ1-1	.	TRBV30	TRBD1	TGTGCCTGGAGTGTATATTGGACAGGGGGAAGGAACACTGAAGCTTTCTTT	CAWSVYWTGGRNTEAFF
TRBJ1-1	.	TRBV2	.	TGTGTCAGCAGTGGGGTGGCCAGGGTAAGGTCTGAAGCTTTCTTT	CVSSGVARVRSEAFF
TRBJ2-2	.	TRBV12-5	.	TGTGCTAGTGGTCCGGAATATCCTGGACCCGGGGAGCTGTTTTTT	CASGPEYPGPGELFF
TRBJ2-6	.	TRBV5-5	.	TGTGCCAGCAGCCTGCTCGGTGACTCTGGGGCCAACGTCCTGACTTTT	CASSLLGDSGANVLTF
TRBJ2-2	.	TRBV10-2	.	TGCGCCGCGCGAGGGTGGGGCACCGGGGAGCTGTTTTTT	CAARGWGTGELFF
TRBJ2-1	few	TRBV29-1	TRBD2	TGCAGCGGGCGGGTCCTAGCGGGAGAAGGTGAGCAGTTCTTC	CSGRVLAGEGEQFF
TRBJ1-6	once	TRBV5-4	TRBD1	TGTGCCAGCAGCCCGACGGGACAGGGACGGGATTCACCCCTCCACTTT	CASSPTGQGRDSPLHF
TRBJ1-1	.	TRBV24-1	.	TGTGCCACCACGGGGGACACTGAAGCTTTCTTT	CATTGDTEAFF
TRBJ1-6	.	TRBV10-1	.	TGCGCCAGCAGTGAGGACTATAATTCACCCCTCCATTTT	CASSEDYNSPLHF
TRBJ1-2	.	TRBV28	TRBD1	TGTGCCAGCAGTCCCCCGGGACAGGGATATGGCTACACCTTC	CASSPPGQGYGYTF
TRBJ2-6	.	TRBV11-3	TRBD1	TGTGCCAGCAGTAGAGGGACAGGGGCCAACTCTGGGGCCAACGTCCTGACTTTC	CASSRGTGANSGANVLTF
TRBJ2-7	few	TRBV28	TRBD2	TGTGCCAGCAGTTCTAGCGGGAGGGCCGGCGAGCAGTACTTC	CASSSSGRAGEQYF